Described below is a single T cell receptor beta chain sequence and its context. The record originates from a study of blood T cell repertoires in COVID-19. About the research overall: Samples taken during acute and convalescent COVID-19 were collected in the United States, Italy and Spain.

In germline, CDR1 is SGHTA, CDR2 FQGNSA. The CDR3 loop spans 16 amino acids. The V gene end was trimmed by 5 bases and the J gene end by 1 base; junction bases not matched to a gene: 9. Original analysis: Amplification with reference gene primers provided the estimates of nucleated cell counts. TCRdb's copy holds only in-frame clones and misses some; the assay was immunoSEQ multiplex PCR. V, J and clone size are those of that table, while D and trimming were read from the DNA. The sample shows tens of thousands of clones, around 87% of them seen only once. The sample comprised peripheral blood. The sequence came from a human donor in a cohort sampled during active COVID-19. The chain joins TRBV7-2 to TRBJ2-7, with 9 bases fitting TRBD2. As DNA, the CDR3 is TGTGCCAGCAGCAAGAATAAGCGGGGGGCTTCCTACGAGCAGTACTTC. It is translated as CASSKNKRGASYEQYF.